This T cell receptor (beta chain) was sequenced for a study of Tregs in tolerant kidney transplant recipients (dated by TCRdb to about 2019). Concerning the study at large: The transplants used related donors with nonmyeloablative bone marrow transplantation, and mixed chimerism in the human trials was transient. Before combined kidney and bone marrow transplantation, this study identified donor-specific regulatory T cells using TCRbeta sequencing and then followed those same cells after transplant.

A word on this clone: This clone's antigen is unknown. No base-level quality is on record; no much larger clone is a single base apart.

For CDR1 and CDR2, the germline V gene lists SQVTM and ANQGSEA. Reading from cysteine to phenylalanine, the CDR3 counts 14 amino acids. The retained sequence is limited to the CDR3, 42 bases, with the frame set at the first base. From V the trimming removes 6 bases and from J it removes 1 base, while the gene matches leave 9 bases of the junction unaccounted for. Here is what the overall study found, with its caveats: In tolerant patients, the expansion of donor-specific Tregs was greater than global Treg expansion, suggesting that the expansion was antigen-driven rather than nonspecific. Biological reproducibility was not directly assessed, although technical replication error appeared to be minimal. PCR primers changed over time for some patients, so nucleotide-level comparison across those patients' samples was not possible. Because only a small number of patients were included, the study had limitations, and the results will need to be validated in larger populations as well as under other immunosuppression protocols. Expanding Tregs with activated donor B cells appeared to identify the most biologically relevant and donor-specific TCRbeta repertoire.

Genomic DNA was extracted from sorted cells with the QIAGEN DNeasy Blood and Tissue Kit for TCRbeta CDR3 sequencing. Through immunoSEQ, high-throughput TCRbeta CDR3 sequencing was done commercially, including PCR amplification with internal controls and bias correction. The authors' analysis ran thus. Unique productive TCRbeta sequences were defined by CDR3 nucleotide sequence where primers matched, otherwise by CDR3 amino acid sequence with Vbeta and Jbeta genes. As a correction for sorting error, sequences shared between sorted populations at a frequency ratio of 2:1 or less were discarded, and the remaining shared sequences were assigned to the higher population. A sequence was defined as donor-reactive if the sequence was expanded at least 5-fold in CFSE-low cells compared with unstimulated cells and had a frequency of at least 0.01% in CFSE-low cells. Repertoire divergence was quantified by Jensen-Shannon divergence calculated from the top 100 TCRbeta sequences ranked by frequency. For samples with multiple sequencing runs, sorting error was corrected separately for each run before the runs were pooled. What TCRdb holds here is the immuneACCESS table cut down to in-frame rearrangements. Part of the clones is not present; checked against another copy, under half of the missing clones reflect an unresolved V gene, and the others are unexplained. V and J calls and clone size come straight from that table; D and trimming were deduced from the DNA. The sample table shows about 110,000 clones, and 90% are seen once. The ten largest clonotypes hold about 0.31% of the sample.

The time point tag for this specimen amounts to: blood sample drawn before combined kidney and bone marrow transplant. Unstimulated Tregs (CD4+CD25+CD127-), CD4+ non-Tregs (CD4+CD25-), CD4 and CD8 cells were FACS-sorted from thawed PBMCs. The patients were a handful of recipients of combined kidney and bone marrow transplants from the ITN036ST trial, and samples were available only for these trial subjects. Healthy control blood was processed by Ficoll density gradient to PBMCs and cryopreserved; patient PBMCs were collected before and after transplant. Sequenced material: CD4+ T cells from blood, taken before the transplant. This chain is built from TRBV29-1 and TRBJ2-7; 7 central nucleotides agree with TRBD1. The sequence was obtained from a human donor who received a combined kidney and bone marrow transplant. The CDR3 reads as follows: CSVQATGKSYEQYF. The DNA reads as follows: TGCAGCGTACAAGCGACAGGGAAGTCCTACGAGCAGTACTTC.